This T cell receptor (beta chain) was observed in a study of OX40 agonist ivuxolimab in advanced cancers. For the study at large: Ivuxolimab doses were 0.01, 0.1, 0.3, 1.5, 3 or 10 mg/kg every 2 weeks.

Points from the study as a whole: Averaged across samples, CD8+ T cells carried more expanded clones than CD4+ did. The antigens recognized by the expanded peripheral T cells, that is their antigen specificity, were not determined. Both CD4+ and CD8+ T cell populations in blood had undergone clonal expansion by week 6 at 0.1 to 3.0 mg/kg.

Comment on this clone: Its target is not known.

Profiling relied on immunoSEQ multiplex PCR, and the TCRdb table lists in-frame clones only, not all of them. The sample carries roughly 60,000 clones, 85% to 90% recorded once. Germline lookup yields CDR1 ENHRY and CDR2 SYGVKD. The length of the CDR3 is 12 residues. V shed 10 bases and J shed 0 bases, with 10 bases lying between them. The clonotype was recovered from an adult with an advanced solid tumor such as melanoma, head and neck, liver or kidney cancer. J is TRBJ2-7 and V is TRBV10-3, with D unclear. Sequences were derived from CD4+ or CD8+ T cells sorted from blood, sampled in a trial of the OX40 agonist ivuxolimab. CDR3 sequence (DNA): TGTGCCACCGCGACAAGCTCCTACGAGCAGTACTTC. It yields the protein CATATSSYEQYF.